The T cell receptor beta chain under discussion was sequenced for a study of cytomegalovirus exposure and HLA in healthy donors. Study-level points and caveats: Cytomegalovirus association was assigned to under 200 TCR beta chains.

Germline V CDR1 and CDR2: MNHNS, SASEGT. V lost 6 bases and J lost 4, with 13 bases in between. CDR3 length: 14 residues. A note on this clone: Its antigen is undetermined.

The study ran its PCR with 60 Vbeta and 13 Jbeta primers. Generated by immunoSEQ multiplex PCR, the TCRdb table keeps only in-frame clones and is missing some. The data show fewer than 350,000 clones, roughly 89% seen once. The sequence derives from a woman aged 18-29 years in good health and CMV-seronegative. The sequencing input was PBMCs. J is TRBJ1-5 and V is TRBV6-1, with D uncertain. The CDR3 DNA is TGTGCCAGCAGCGGGTTGCAAGAGAATCAGCCCCAGCATTTT. Its translation is CASSGLQENQPQHF.